One and the same sample provided the 9 T cell receptor beta chains below, sequenced in a study of cytomegalovirus exposure and HLA in healthy donors. The PCR was carried out with 60 Vbeta primers and 13 Jbeta primers. Method: immunoSEQ multiplex PCR; TCRdb's copy keeps in-frame clones and lacks some. The sample yields around 190,000 clones, roughly 78% seen once. What was sequenced was PBMCs. All receptors derive from a woman in her twenties or thirties in good health and CMV-seropositive.

The genes are TRBV19 and TRBJ1-2; 7 bases map to TRBD1. This CDR3 spans 15 amino acids. CDR1 LNHDA and CDR2 SQIVND come from the germline V gene (reference sequence). V shed 8 bases and J 3 bases; nucleotides not matched to a gene: 12. Here the CDR3 reads CASETTTGVYYGYTF. DNA for the CDR3: TGTGCCAGTGAGACGACTACAGGGGTATACTATGGCTACACCTTC. Full variable domain (remainder filled in from reference TRBV19 and TRBJ1-2): DGGITQSPKYLFRKEGQNVTLSCEQNLNHDAMYWYRQDPGQGLRLIYYSQIVNDFQKGDIAEGYSVSREKKESFPLTVTSAQKNPTAFYLCASETTTGVYYGYTFGSGTRLTVV.

This chain links TRBV15 with TRBJ1-5, with a weak D call TRBD1 (6 bases). Germline CDR1 and CDR2: LNHNV and YYDKDF (reference sequence). With 0 bases removed from V and 9 bases from J, the gap between germline ends came to 9 bases. The CDR3 contains 13 residues. DNA of the CDR3: TGTGCCACCAGCAGAGATCAGGGGCGGCCCCAGCATTTT. Amino acids: CATSRDQGRPQHF.

The chain joins TRBV2 to TRBJ2-2; D not certain. The CDR3 is 17 residues long. The V and J ends lost 2 bases and 0 bases respectively, with 13 bases between them. The germline V gene has CDR1 SNHLY and CDR2 FYNNEI. CDR3 loop: CASSELRWYSNTGELFF. DNA for the CDR3: TGTGCCAGCAGTGAACTCCGGTGGTACTCGAACACCGGGGAGCTGTTTTTT.

V gene TRBV7-6 combines with J gene TRBJ2-5, with 7 bases aligning to TRBD1. Germline-derived CDR1 and CDR2 are SGHVS and FNYEAQ. With V trimmed by 5 bases and J by 0 bases, 6 bases remained unmatched. This CDR3 is 15 amino acids long. The CDR3 reads CASSRRTGNQETQYF. The CDR3 coding sequence is TGTGCCAGCAGCCGGCGGACAGGCAACCAAGAGACCCAGTACTTC.

V and J are TRBV29-1 and TRBJ2-1; 7 positions agree with TRBD2. Losses at the gene ends were 6 bases for V and 3 bases for J; bases not matched to a gene: 14. This CDR3 is built from 16 residues. Germline loops: CDR1 SQVTM, CDR2 ANQGSEA. The chain's CDR3 is CSVLPGSGGNYNEQFF. CDR3 in DNA: TGCAGCGTGCTCCCTGGGTCGGGGGGAAACTACAATGAGCAGTTCTTC.

This clone has only one observation. The chain joins TRBV4-1 to TRBJ1-5; possible D gene TRBD1, 5 bases. Trimming took off 4 bases at V and 2 bases at J, with 15 bases between the two ends. There are 16 residues in the CDR3. Per germline, CDR1 MGHRA and CDR2 YSYEKL. The CDR3 region is CASSRSRVGGNQPQHF. The CDR3 DNA reads TGCGCCAGCAGCCGTTCCAGGGTTGGGGGCAATCAGCCCCAGCATTTT.

As concerns this clone: The same CDR3 arises from other DNA sequences in this sample as well. The chain uses TRBV29-1 and TRBJ2-3; 7 positions match TRBD1. With 6 bases clipped from V and 3 bases from J, the junction kept 6 bases outside the gene matches. Germline lookup yields CDR1 SQVTM and CDR2 ANQGSEA. This CDR3 region has 13 residues. The CDR3 spells CSVDRERTDTQYF. Here the CDR3 DNA reads TGCAGCGTCGACAGGGAACGGACAGATACGCAGTATTTT.

This chain links TRBV29-1 with TRBJ2-7; TRBD2 is a possible D gene (5 bases). The CDR3 has 12 residues. Trimming took off 6 bases at V and 1 base at J, with 10 bases between the two ends. Per the germline V gene, CDR1 is SQVTM and CDR2 is ANQGSEA. The CDR3 nucleotides read TGCAGCGTGCCCGGCGGGTCCTACGAGCAGTACTTC. It encodes CSVPGGSYEQYF.

This chain uses TRBV9 with TRBJ2-3, with 8 bases that match TRBD2. This CDR3 comprises 17 residues. The ends lost 3 bases at V and 0 bases at J; junction bases unmatched: 9. Germline V gene data show CDR1 as SGDLS and CDR2 as YYNGEE. CDR3 protein: CASSEAGGIASTDTQYF. The DNA for the CDR3 is TGTGCCAGCAGCGAGGCGGGGGGAATCGCTAGCACAGATACGCAGTATTTT.